The clone carrying this T cell receptor (beta chain) appeared a few times. Its antigen is not identified. This entry belongs to a study of T cell responses to AZD1222 COVID-19 vaccine. Study results and caveats: The study sampled repertoires only after the peak T cell response. Only 5 or 6 AZD1222 recipients were seropositive at baseline. Spike-specific TCR breadth and depth rose after two AZD1222 doses. The span of vaccine-associated CD4 TCRs extended across spike, with dominance at 160-218 and 743-854.

CDR1 is SGHNT, CDR2 YYREEE, per germline (reference sequence). The CDR3 length is 18 residues. V shed 4 bases, J shed 0 bases, and the junction held 15 bases outside the gene matches. Generated by immunoSEQ multiplex PCR, the TCRdb table keeps only in-frame clones and is missing some. The profile shows about 100,000 clones, around nine tenths of them singletons. This chain links TRBV5-4 with TRBJ1-2; 7 positions agree with TRBD1. This specimen consisted of peripheral blood, obtained on day 0 of AZD1222 vaccination. This TCR came from an adult in good health. The CDR3 here is CASSPQPGDRHTNYGYTF. The CDR3 coding sequence is TGTGCCAGCAGCCCCCAACCCGGGGACAGACATACTAACTATGGCTACACCTTC. Based on the CDR3 plus reference TRBV5-4 and TRBJ1-2, the full variable domain is ETGVTQSPTHLIKTRGQQVTLRCSSQSGHNTVSWYQQALGQGPQFIFQYYREEENGRGNFPPRFSGLQFPNYSSELNVNALELDDSALYLCASSPQPGDRHTNYGYTFGSGTRLTVV.